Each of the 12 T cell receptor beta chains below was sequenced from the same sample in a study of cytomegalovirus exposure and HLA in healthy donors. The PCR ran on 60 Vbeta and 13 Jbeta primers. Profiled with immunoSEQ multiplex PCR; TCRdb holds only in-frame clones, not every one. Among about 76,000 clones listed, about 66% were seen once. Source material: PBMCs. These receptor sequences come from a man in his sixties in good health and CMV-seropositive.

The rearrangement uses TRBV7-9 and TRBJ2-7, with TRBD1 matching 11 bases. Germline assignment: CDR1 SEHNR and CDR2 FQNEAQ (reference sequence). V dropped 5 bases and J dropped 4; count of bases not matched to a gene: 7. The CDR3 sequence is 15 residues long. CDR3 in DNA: TGTGCCAGCAGCGGGGGACAGGGGGTTCCATACGAGCAGTACTTC. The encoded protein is CASSGGQGVPYEQYF. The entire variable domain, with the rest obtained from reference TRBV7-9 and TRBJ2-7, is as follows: DTGVSQNPRHKITKRGQNVTFRCDPISEHNRLYWYRQTLGQGPEFLTYFQNEAQLEKSRLLSDRFSAERPKGSFSTLEIQRTEQGDSAMYLCASSGGQGVPYEQYFGPGTRLTVT.

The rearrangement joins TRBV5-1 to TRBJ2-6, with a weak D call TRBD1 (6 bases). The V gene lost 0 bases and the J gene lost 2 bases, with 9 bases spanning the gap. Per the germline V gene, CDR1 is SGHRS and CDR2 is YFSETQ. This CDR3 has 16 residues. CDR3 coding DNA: TGCGCCAGCAGCTTGGGGAACAGGGCTGGGGCCAACGTCCTGACTTTC. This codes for CASSLGNRAGANVLTF.

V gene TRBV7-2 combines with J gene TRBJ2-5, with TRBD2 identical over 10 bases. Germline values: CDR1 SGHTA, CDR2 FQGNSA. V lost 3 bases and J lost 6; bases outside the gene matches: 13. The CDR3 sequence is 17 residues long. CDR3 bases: TGTGCCAGCAGCTTGTCCGGATCGAGCGGGGGGGCTCAGACCCAGTACTTC. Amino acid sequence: CASSLSGSSGGAQTQYF.

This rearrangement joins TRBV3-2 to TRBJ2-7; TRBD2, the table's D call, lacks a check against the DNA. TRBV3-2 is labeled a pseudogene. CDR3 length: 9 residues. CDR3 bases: TGTGCCAGCAGCCGCGGGCGGTACTTC. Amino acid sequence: CASSRGRYF.

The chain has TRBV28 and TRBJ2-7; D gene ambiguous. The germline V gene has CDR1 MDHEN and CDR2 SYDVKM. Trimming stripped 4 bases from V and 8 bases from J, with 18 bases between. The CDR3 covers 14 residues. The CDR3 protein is CASSWSGHPRQQYF. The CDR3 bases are TGTGCCAGCAGTTGGAGTGGTCATCCCCGTCAGCAGTACTTC.

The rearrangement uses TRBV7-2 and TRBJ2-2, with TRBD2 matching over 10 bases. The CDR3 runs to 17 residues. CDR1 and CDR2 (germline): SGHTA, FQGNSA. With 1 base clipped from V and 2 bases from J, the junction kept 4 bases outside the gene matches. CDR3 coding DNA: TGTGCCAGCAGCTTAGGGAGCGGGAGGGCCAACACCGGGGAGCTGTTTTTT. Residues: CASSLGSGRANTGELFF.

CDR3 DNA: TGTGCCAGCAGCCAAGACGAGGGGGCAGGAACAGATACGCAGTATTTT. The encoded protein is CASSQDEGAGTDTQYF. The V and J genes are TRBV14 and TRBJ2-3, with 7 bases that match TRBD1. Trimming took 0 bases from V and 3 from J; bases not matched to a gene: 6. In germline, CDR1 is SGHDN, CDR2 FVKESK. The length of the CDR3 is 16 residues.

The CDR3 region is CASSHRSGTRGSGANVLTF. The CDR3 coding sequence is TGTGCCAGCAGCCACCGGTCGGGGACTAGGGGTTCTGGGGCCAACGTCCTGACTTTC. The V call is TRBV7-6, the J call TRBJ2-6; TRBD2 matches at 8 bases. Germline assignment: CDR1 SGHVS and CDR2 FNYEAQ. V dropped 5 bases and J dropped 1; count of bases not matched to a gene: 13. The CDR3 is 19 amino acids.

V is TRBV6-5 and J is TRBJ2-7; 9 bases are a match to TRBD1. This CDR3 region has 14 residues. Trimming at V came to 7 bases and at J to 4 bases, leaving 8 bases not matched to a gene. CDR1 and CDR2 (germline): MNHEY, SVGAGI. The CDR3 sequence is CASKTQGAGYEQYF. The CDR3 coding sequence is TGTGCCAGCAAAACACAGGGGGCAGGTTACGAGCAGTACTTC.

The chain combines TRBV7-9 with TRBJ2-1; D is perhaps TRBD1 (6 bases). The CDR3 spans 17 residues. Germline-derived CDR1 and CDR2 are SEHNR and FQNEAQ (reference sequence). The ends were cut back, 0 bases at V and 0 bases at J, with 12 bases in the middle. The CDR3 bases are TGTGCCAGCAGCTTAGCAGGGGGTTGGAGCTCCTACAATGAGCAGTTCTTC. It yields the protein CASSLAGGWSSYNEQFF.

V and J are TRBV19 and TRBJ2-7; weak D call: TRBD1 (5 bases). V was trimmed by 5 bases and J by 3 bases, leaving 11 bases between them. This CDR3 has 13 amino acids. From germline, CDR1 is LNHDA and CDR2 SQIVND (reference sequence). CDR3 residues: CASSPEGVYEQYF. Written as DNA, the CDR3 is TGTGCCAGTAGTCCGGAAGGGGTCTACGAGCAGTACTTC. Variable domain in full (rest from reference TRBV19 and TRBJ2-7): DGGITQSPKYLFRKEGQNVTLSCEQNLNHDAMYWYRQDPGQGLRLIYYSQIVNDFQKGDIAEGYSVSREKKESFPLTVTSAQKNPTAFYLCASSPEGVYEQYFGPGTRLTVT.

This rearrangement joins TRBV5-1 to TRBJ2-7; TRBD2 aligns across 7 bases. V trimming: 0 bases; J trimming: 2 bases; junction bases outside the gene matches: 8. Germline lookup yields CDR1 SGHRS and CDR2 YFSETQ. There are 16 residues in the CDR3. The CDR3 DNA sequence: TGCGCCAGCAGCTTGGCCGTGGGGCTAGCGGCCTACGAGCAGTACTTC. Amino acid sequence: CASSLAVGLAAYEQYF.